Each of the 23 T cell receptor beta chains below was sequenced from the same sample in a study of shared clonotypes between healthy human individuals (dated by TCRdb to 2018 to 2021). Library method: the immunoSEQ multiplex PCR assay. Sourced from immuneACCESS, this table was stored by TCRdb with only in-frame sequences that have V and J called. A share of the clones is absent; for the studies checked, an unresolved V gene accounts for under half, and the remainder has no known explanation. A total of hundreds of thousands of clones appear in this sample, 76% of them only once. The ten top clones hold 10% to 15% of the sample. Material for sequencing was PBMCs. These receptors all come from a woman aged 40 to 55 in good health. Some clones in this sample may be carry-over from other donors' samples.

As concerns this clone: The junction and the germline gene differ at one end; a read error may be behind it. This chain links TRBV6-4 with TRBJ1-2; weak D call: TRBD1 (5 bases). This CDR3 has 14 residues. Germline CDR1 and CDR2: MRHNA and SNTAGT. CDR3 residues: CASSYSNRQGCPTF. The CDR3 nucleotides are TGTGCCAGCAGTTACTCGAATAGGCAGGGATGCCCCACCTTC.

The rearrangement links TRBV19 to TRBJ1-2, with D maybe TRBD1 (6 bases). V lost 3 bases to trimming and J lost 5 bases, with 7 bases between them. CDR3 length: 12 residues. Germline V CDR1 and CDR2: LNHDA, SQIVND (reference sequence). The CDR3 DNA follows: TGTGCCAGTAGTATGCAGGGGTATGGCTACACCTTC. Amino acid sequence: CASSMQGYGYTF.

This clone was detected once. CDR3 in DNA: TGTGCCACCAGCAGCACTCGGAACACTGAAGCTTTCTTT. Encoded protein: CATSSTRNTEAFF. The V and J genes are TRBV15 and TRBJ1-1; D gene uncertain. The germline V and J ends were trimmed by 3 bases and 1 base, with 6 bases remaining between them. Germline CDR1 reads LNHNV; CDR2 reads YYDKDF (reference sequence). The CDR3 has 13 residues.

The V call is TRBV28, the J call TRBJ1-2, with TRBD1 matching over 8 bases. The V gene's germline CDR1 is MDHEN and CDR2 SYDVKM. Trimming cost V 7 bases and J 7 bases; bases outside gene matches: 8. The CDR3 consists of 13 residues. CDR3 DNA: TGTGCCAGCACAAAGGACAGGGCTCGTGGCTACACCTTC. The encoded protein is CASTKDRARGYTF.

This clone occurred a few times. The chain couples TRBV13 to TRBJ2-5; 11 nucleotides agree with TRBD2. The CDR3 has 16 amino acids. Trimming at V came to 6 bases and at J to 2 bases, leaving 8 bases not matched to a gene. In germline, CDR1 is PRHDT, CDR2 FYEKMQ (reference sequence). The CDR3, as DNA: TGTGCCAGCAGAACCGGGACTAGCGGACCGCAAGAGACCCAGTACTTC. As protein: CASRTGTSGPQETQYF. The full variable domain, its missing parts supplied by reference TRBV13 and TRBJ2-5, is AAGVIQSPRHLIKEKRETATLKCYPIPRHDTVYWYQQGPGQDPQFLISFYEKMQSDKGSIPDRFSAQQFSDYHSELNMSSLELGDSALYFCASRTGTSGPQETQYFGPGTRLLVL.

This clone has a count of ten or more. Distinct nucleotide sequences in the sample also encode this CDR3. This chain uses TRBV6-1 with TRBJ2-2, with TRBD2 identical over 7 bases. Germline lookup yields CDR1 MNHNS and CDR2 SASEGT. V lost 3 bases to trimming and J lost 3 bases; unmatched junction nucleotides: 4. The CDR3 is 15 residues long. The CDR3 sequence is CASSDSGWDTGELFF. CDR3 DNA: TGTGCCAGCAGTGATAGCGGGTGGGACACCGGGGAGCTGTTTTTT.

This clone has just a few counts. The V and J genes are TRBV10-2 and TRBJ1-5; D is perhaps TRBD1 (5 bases). Germline-derived CDR1 and CDR2 are WSHSY and SAAADI. The germline V and J ends were trimmed by 8 bases and 4 bases, with 12 bases remaining between them. This CDR3 spans 13 amino acids. In DNA, the CDR3 is TGCGCCAGCGGCGGGACGGCGAATCAGCCCCAGCATTTT. Protein: CASGGTANQPQHF.

This sequence joins TRBV7-9 and TRBJ2-2; D is perhaps TRBD1 (6 bases). Trimming removed 0 bases from V and 1 base from J, with 9 bases in between. The CDR3 loop spans 16 amino acids. Germline CDR1 and CDR2: SEHNR and FQNEAQ (reference sequence). CDR3 bases: TGTGCCAGCAGCTTAGCGAACAGGGTGAACACCGGGGAGCTGTTTTTT. This codes for CASSLANRVNTGELFF. The whole variable domain, remainder taken from reference TRBV7-9 and TRBJ2-2, is DTGVSQNPRHKITKRGQNVTFRCDPISEHNRLYWYRQTLGQGPEFLTYFQNEAQLEKSRLLSDRFSAERPKGSFSTLEIQRTEQGDSAMYLCASSLANRVNTGELFFGEGSRLTVL.

In the case of this clone: The sample has other DNA sequences that encode this CDR3 too. The rearrangement uses TRBV15 and TRBJ2-5, with D possibly being TRBD1 or TRBD2 (6 bases each). The CDR3 spans 14 residues. V was pared by 1 base and J by 2 bases, with 8 bases between. Germline CDR1 reads LNHNV; CDR2 reads YYDKDF (reference sequence). The CDR3 protein is CATSRGGAQETQYF. The CDR3 nucleotides read TGTGCCACCAGCAGAGGGGGGGCACAAGAGACCCAGTACTTC.

This clone was seen a single time. The chain combines TRBV7-9 with TRBJ2-3; TRBD1 matches at 8 bases. This CDR3 is 17 amino acids long. With V trimmed by 0 bases and J by 3 bases, 8 bases remained unmatched. CDR1 is SEHNR and CDR2 is FQNEAQ in the germline V gene (reference sequence). The CDR3 spells CASSLAGSGGGTDTQYF. Here the CDR3 DNA reads TGTGCCAGCAGCTTAGCGGGCTCAGGGGGCGGGACAGATACGCAGTATTTT. Combining the CDR3 with reference TRBV7-9 and TRBJ2-3 gives the whole variable domain DTGVSQNPRHKITKRGQNVTFRCDPISEHNRLYWYRQTLGQGPEFLTYFQNEAQLEKSRLLSDRFSAERPKGSFSTLEIQRTEQGDSAMYLCASSLAGSGGGTDTQYFGPGTRLTVL.

This rearrangement joins TRBV28 to TRBJ2-5; TRBD1 matches 9 bases. The germline gives CDR1 MDHEN, CDR2 SYDVKM. After removal of 3 bases from V and 11 bases from J, the junction contained 7 bases not matched to a gene. The CDR3 runs 13 residues. As DNA, the CDR3 is TGTGCCAGCAGTTTGGACAGGGGCTACGGGCAGTACTTC. It translates to CASSLDRGYGQYF.

This clone was observed a handful of times. This sequence joins TRBV5-6 and TRBJ2-5, with a weak D call TRBD1 (6 bases). Trimming shortened V by 0 bases and J by 3 bases, and 9 bases separated the two germline ends. Per the germline V gene, CDR1 is SGHDT and CDR2 is YYEEEE. The CDR3 runs to 14 residues. CDR3 DNA: TGTGCCAGCAGCTTGGGAGGGGGTGAAGAGACCCAGTACTTC. It yields the protein CASSLGGGEETQYF. Using reference TRBV5-6 and TRBJ2-5 for the parts outside the CDR3, the full variable domain is DAGVTQSPTHLIKTRGQQVTLRCSPKSGHDTVSWYQQALGQGPQFIFQYYEEEERQRGNFPDRFSGHQFPNYSSELNVNALLLGDSALYLCASSLGGGEETQYFGPGTRLLVL.

In this sample, this clone turned up many times. The CDR3 DNA sequence: TGTGCCAGCAGTTTGGCTAGCCGCAATGAGCAGTTCTTC. As protein: CASSLASRNEQFF. The chain recombines TRBV28 with TRBJ2-1; a weak D match, TRBD2 (5 bases). This CDR3 contains 13 residues. The V and J ends lost 3 bases and 6 bases respectively, with 9 bases between them. Germline lookup yields CDR1 MDHEN and CDR2 SYDVKM.

This clone has just a few counts. This rearrangement joins TRBV7-9 to TRBJ2-3; D perhaps matches TRBD1 (6 bases). Germline lookup yields CDR1 SEHNR and CDR2 FQNEAQ (reference sequence). The CDR3 spans 15 residues. V was trimmed by 5 bases and J by 10 bases, leaving 22 bases between them. CDR3 in amino acids: CASSVGTPGEVPQYF. Here the CDR3 DNA reads TGTGCCAGCAGCGTAGGGACACCCGGCGAGGTTCCGCAGTATTTT.

The rearrangement links TRBV6-4 to TRBJ2-1; no clear D gene. This CDR3 comprises 14 residues. CDR1 and CDR2 (germline): MRHNA, SNTAGT. Trimming took 3 bases from V and 0 from J, leaving 6 bases between them. The CDR3 sequence: CASSESSSYNEQFF. Written as DNA, the CDR3 is TGTGCCAGCAGTGAGTCCAGCTCCTACAATGAGCAGTTCTTC.

The chain recombines TRBV10-3 with TRBJ2-5, with D possibly TRBD2 on 6 matching bases. The last part of the DNA fits TRBJ2-7 better; the J call may be wrong. Germline loops: CDR1 ENHRY, CDR2 SYGVKD. This CDR3 has 15 amino acids. The CDR3 spells CAISESGLASYEQYF. CDR3 in DNA: TGTGCCATCAGTGAATCGGGACTGGCCTCCTACGAGCAGTACTTC.

This chain connects TRBV7-9 to TRBJ2-1; TRBD1 might be the D (6 bases). The CDR3 sequence is 12 residues long. V was cut by 11 bases and J by 1 base, with 9 bases left in between. Per germline, CDR1 SEHNR and CDR2 FQNEAQ (reference sequence). In DNA, the CDR3 is TGTGCCGGGGGCGTGTCCTACAATGAGCAGTTCTTC. It translates to CAGGVSYNEQFF.

This clone was recorded a few times. Other nucleotide sequences from this sample produce the same CDR3. The chain recombines TRBV19 with TRBJ2-1; 8 positions match TRBD2. Germline lookup yields CDR1 LNHDA and CDR2 SQIVND (reference sequence). V shed 4 bases, J shed 2 bases, and the junction held 4 bases outside the gene matches. CDR3 length: 15 residues. In DNA, the CDR3 is TGTGCCAGTAGTACACCGGGACTAGCCTACAATGAGCAGTTCTTC. This gives the protein CASSTPGLAYNEQFF.

The chain is built from TRBV28 and TRBJ2-5; 7 bases agree with TRBD2. The CDR3 loop spans 14 amino acids. The V gene's germline CDR1 is MDHEN and CDR2 SYDVKM. The junction had 3 bases not matched to a gene; V was cut back by 3 bases and J by 2 bases. CDR3 in amino acids: CASSFRTRQETQYF. CDR3 in DNA: TGTGCCAGCAGTTTTAGGACTAGACAAGAGACCCAGTACTTC.

This clone was seen a handful of times. J is TRBJ2-7 and V is TRBV6-1; D call uncertain. Trimming stripped 3 bases from V and 4 bases from J, with 1 base between. The germline gives CDR1 MNHNS, CDR2 SASEGT. The CDR3 runs 10 residues. The CDR3 spells CASSEYEQYF. The CDR3 bases are TGTGCCAGCAGTGAGTACGAGCAGTACTTC.

The chain uses TRBV30 and TRBJ1-2; 7 positions match TRBD1. J lost 1 base, V lost 2 bases, and 1 base had no gene match. This CDR3 comprises 13 residues. Germline V gene data show CDR1 as GTSNPN and CDR2 as SVGIG (reference sequence). The CDR3 loop is CAWSRDSNYGYTF. CDR3 bases: TGTGCCTGGAGTCGGGACAGTAACTATGGCTACACCTTC. Together with reference TRBV30 and TRBJ1-2, the CDR3 gives the full variable domain: SQTIHQWPATLVQPVGSPLSLECTVEGTSNPNLYWYRQAAGRGLQLLFYSVGIGQISSEVPQNLSASRPQDRQFILSSKKLLLSDSGFYLCAWSRDSNYGYTFGSGTRLTVV.

V usage is TRBV11-3 and J usage is TRBJ2-3, with D tentatively TRBD2 (5 bases). This CDR3 is built from 14 residues. CDR1 is SGHNT and CDR2 is YENEEA in the germline V gene. Trimming left V 5 bases short and J 2 bases short, with 11 bases between. CDR3 bases: TGTGCCAGCAGCCGATCGGGGTTCACAGATACGCAGTATTTT. Translating gives CASSRSGFTDTQYF. The full variable domain, in which reference TRBV11-3 and TRBJ2-3 provide the parts outside the CDR3, is EAGVVQSPRYKIIEKKQPVAFWCNPISGHNTLYWYLQNLGQGPELLIRYENEEAVDDSQLPKDRFSAERLKGVDSTLKIQPAELGDSAVYLCASSRSGFTDTQYFGPGTRLTVL.

The rearrangement joins TRBV28 to TRBJ1-3; D not resolved. Looked up from germline, CDR1 is MDHEN and CDR2 is SYDVKM. This CDR3 spans 17 amino acids. The germline V and J ends were trimmed by 3 bases and 7 bases, with 22 bases remaining between them. CDR3 loop: CASSLARLRSLGNTIYF. CDR3 DNA: TGTGCCAGCAGTTTGGCCCGGCTGCGCTCCCTGGGGAACACCATATATTTT.